Following are 5 T cell receptor beta chains from one sample sequenced in a study of blood T cell repertoires in COVID-19. Repertoires were generated with immunoSEQ multiplex PCR, while TCRdb's copy carries only in-frame clones and drops some. The sample shows around 250,000 clones, about 88% of them seen only once. Sample: peripheral blood. These receptors all come from a woman aged 40 to 49 who had recovered from COVID-19.

The gene calls are TRBV28 and TRBJ2-7; 8 bases align to TRBD1. J gave up 3 bases and V 5 bases, and 6 bases lay outside the gene matches. CDR1 is MDHEN and CDR2 is SYDVKM in the germline V gene. CDR3 size: 14 residues. In DNA form, the CDR3 reads TGTGCCAGCAGTCAGGGACAGGTGGACTACGAGCAGTACTTC. This sequence encodes CASSQGQVDYEQYF.

V and J are TRBV2 and TRBJ1-2; maybe TRBD1 (5 bases). The CDR3 runs to 16 residues. Germline V gene sequence: CDR1 SNHLY, CDR2 FYNNEI. V gave up 6 bases and J gave up 2 bases, with 19 bases separating them. DNA of the CDR3: TGTGCCAGCAGGGAGGGCCCGGGGGAGGGAAACTATGGCTACACCTTC. Its protein product is CASREGPGEGNYGYTF.

The V call is TRBV11-2, the J call TRBJ2-5; TRBD2 agrees at 9 bases. V was clipped by 4 bases and J by 5 bases; unmatched bases: 14. CDR1 is SGHAT and CDR2 is FQNNGV in the germline V gene. The CDR3 consists of 17 residues. The CDR3 region has the DNA TGTGCCAGCAGCTGGCGGGATGGCGGGGGGGCCGTTGAGACCCAGTACTTC. It codes for CASSWRDGGGAVETQYF.

The DNA of the CDR3 is TGTGCCAGCAGCTCCAGGACAGGGTCAGGGGACACTGAAGCTTTCTTT. This codes for CASSSRTGSGDTEAFF. The genes are TRBV5-4 and TRBJ1-1; the match to TRBD1 covers 8 bases. There are 16 residues in the CDR3. V was clipped by 3 bases and J by 3 bases; unmatched bases: 10. CDR1 SGHNT and CDR2 YYREEE come from the germline V gene (reference sequence).

The chain joins TRBV9 to TRBJ2-2; 8 positions agree with TRBD1. This CDR3 has 15 amino acids. The junction had 5 bases not matched to a gene; V was cut back by 1 base and J by 6 bases. Germline CDR1 SGDLS, CDR2 YYNGEE. CDR3 loop: CASSVMDRVAGELFF. The CDR3, as DNA: TGTGCCAGCAGCGTAATGGACAGGGTGGCCGGGGAGCTGTTTTTT.